This T cell receptor (beta chain) was captured in a study of blood T cells in healthy people across ages (dated by TCRdb to the mid-2010s). Broadly, across the study: In model experiments, template switching captured about one uniquely barcoded TCR beta cDNA molecule for every two T cells. Two additional independent replicas of 1 million unique cDNA reads from the same blood draw were analyzed for two donors (one aged 18 to 30 and one aged 80 or older). Donors of different ages were randomly distributed across sequencing lanes to avoid experimental bias. The donors were divided into four age groups: young (average roughly 17 years), middle-aged (around 37), aged (roughly 60) and long-lived (82). To track age-related changes in TCR beta repertoire diversity, the study relied on deep sequencing normalized with unique cDNA molecular identifiers. Overall results and qualifications from the work: Because profiling used bulk unsorted PBMCs, naive and antigen-experienced compartments could not be compared conclusively. A strong correlation was found between observed TCR beta diversity and the percentage of naive T cells measured by flow cytometry. Because the CMV infection status of the donors was unknown, age-related changes in expanded clonotypes may potentially have been confounded. Compared with the aged group, more naive CD4+ T cells, fewer expanded clones and increased TCR diversity were shown by the long-lived group, suggesting age selection. Estimates of total diversity based on one million sequenced T cells were considered lower bounds and underestimates. Observed TCR beta diversity per million T cells fell roughly linearly with age, and a significant reduction was already apparent by age roughly 40.

Including cysteine and phenylalanine, the CDR3 has 14 amino acids. Only CDR3 DNA remains: 42 bases, in frame from the first base. Trimming accounts for 7 bases at V and 1 base at J, while the number of junction bases matched to no gene is 7. CDR1 and CDR2 were assigned from the germline V gene (reference sequence) as DFQATT and SNEGSKA. The 39 donors, aged about 6 to 95 years, were systemically healthy Caucasian individuals from Russia. Around 10 milliliters of peripheral blood were drawn from each donor into EDTA-treated Vacutainer tubes. Ficoll-Paque density-gradient centrifugation was used to isolate PBMCs, with at least 6.5 million per sample. Trizol reagent was used to extract total RNA from PBMCs, with at least 6 micrograms per sample. Naive CD45RAhigh/CD27high T cell percentages were measured by flow cytometry on a PBMC aliquot from every donor. Library preparation used 5' RACE. Sequencing used an Illumina HiSeq 2500. A second PCR of roughly 6 to 12 cycles was performed with a sample-barcoded 5' primer and a J-beta primer mix. A template-switch 5' adaptor carrying 12 random nucleotides introduced a unique molecular identifier onto each TCR beta cDNA molecule. At least 2.5 million CDR3-containing paired-end reads were obtained from each sample. First-strand cDNA synthesis was performed from all RNA using the Mint cDNA synthesis kit, with priming by a TRBC-specific oligonucleotide. All cDNA was treated with uracil-DNA glycosylase and then went through a first 18-cycle PCR with the universal primers M1SS and BC2_uni_R. As for how the authors treated the data: For normalization, 1 million high-quality reads were randomly selected from each sample, with every read carrying a distinct molecular identifier. Instead of being binned into consensus sequences, reads that shared molecular identifiers were thrown out. CDR3 identification, clonotype clustering and error correction used MiTCR with a Q25 quality threshold and the strictest error-elimination algorithm. Lower-bound total TCR beta diversity was estimated with a nonparametric unseen species model using Euler transformation. The raw public data were reprocessed by TCRdb itself: fastp quality trimming at Q25, MiXCR clonotype calling, in-frame beta chains only. Rows are unified per CDR3 protein, each entry keeping the most common DNA and genes. TCRdb, not the original authors, processed these V and J calls. The sample contains about 1,400,000 distinct CDR3 sequences, around 59% of them found a single time. The ten most abundant clones make up over 5.5% of the sample.

With regard to this clonotype: Its antigen remains undetermined. No base-level quality is on record; no much larger clone is a single base apart.

The sample was blood. The receptor comes from a man in his late teens or twenties in good health. The V gene is TRBV20-1 and the J gene is TRBJ2-7; 10 central nucleotides agree with TRBD1. The bases are TGCAGTGGACCGACGGGACAGGGGTCCTACGAGCAGTACTTC. Its protein reads: CSGPTGQGSYEQYF.